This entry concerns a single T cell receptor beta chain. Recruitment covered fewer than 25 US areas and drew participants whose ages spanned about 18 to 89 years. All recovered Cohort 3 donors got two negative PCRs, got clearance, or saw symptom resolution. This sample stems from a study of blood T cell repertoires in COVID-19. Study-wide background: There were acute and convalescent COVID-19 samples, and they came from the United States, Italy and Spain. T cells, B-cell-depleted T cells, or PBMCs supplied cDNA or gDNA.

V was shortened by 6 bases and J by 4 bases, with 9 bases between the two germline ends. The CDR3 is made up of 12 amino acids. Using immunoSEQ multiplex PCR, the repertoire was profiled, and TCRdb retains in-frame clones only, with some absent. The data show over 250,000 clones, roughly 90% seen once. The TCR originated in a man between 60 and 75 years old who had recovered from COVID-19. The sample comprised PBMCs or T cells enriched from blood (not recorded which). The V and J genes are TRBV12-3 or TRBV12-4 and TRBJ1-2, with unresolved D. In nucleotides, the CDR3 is TGTGCCAGCAGCCTCTTATCCTATGGCTACACCTTC. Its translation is CASSLLSYGYTF.